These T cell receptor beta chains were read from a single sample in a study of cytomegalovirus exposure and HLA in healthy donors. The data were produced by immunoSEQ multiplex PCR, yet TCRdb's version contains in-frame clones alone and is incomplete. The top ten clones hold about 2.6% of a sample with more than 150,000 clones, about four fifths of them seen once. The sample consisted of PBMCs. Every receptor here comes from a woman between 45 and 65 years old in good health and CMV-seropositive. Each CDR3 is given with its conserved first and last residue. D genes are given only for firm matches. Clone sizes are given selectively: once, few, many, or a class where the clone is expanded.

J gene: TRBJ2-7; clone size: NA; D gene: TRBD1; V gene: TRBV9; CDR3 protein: CASSVDSPGQGVHEQYF; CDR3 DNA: TGTGCCAGCAGCGTAGATTCTCCGGGACAGGGGGTGCACGAGCAGTACTTC
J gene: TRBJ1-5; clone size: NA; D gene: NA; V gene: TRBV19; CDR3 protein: CASSRAGALNQPQHF; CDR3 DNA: TGTGCCAGTAGTAGGGCAGGGGCGCTAAATCAGCCCCAGCATTTT
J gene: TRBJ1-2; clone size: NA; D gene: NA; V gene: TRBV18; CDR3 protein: CASSHTVDSPTYGYTF; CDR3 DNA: TGTGCCAGCTCACACACAGTCGATTCGCCGACCTATGGCTACACCTTC
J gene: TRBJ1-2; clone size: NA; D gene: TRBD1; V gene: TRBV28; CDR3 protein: CASTGGAYGYTF; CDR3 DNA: TGTGCCAGCACAGGGGGCGCATATGGCTACACCTTC
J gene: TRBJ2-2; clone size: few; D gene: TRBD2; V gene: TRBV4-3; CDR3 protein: CASGGGLAGELFF; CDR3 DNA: TGCGCCTCCGGCGGGGGTTTGGCCGGGGAGCTGTTTTTT
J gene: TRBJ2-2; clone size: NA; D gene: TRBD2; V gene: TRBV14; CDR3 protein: CASSGPGGTNTGELFF; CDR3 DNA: TGTGCCAGCAGCGGTCCGGGGGGGACGAACACCGGGGAGCTGTTTTTT
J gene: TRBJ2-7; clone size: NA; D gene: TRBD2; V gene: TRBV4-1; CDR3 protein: CASSHVTSGGSSSYEQYF; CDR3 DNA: TGCGCCAGCAGCCATGTGACTAGCGGGGGGTCTAGCTCCTACGAGCAGTACTTC
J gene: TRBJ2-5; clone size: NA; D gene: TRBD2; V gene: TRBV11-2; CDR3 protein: CASSFPGGKTQYF; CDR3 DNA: TGTGCCAGCAGCTTTCCGGGGGGAAAGACCCAGTACTTC
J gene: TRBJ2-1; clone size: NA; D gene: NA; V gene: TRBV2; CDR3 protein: CASSIFSSYNEQFF; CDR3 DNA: TGTGCCAGCAGTATTTTTAGCTCCTACAATGAGCAGTTCTTC
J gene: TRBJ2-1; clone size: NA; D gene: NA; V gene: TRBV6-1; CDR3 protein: CASSDSRGTYNEQFF; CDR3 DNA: TGTGCCAGCAGTGATTCACGGGGAACCTACAATGAGCAGTTCTTC
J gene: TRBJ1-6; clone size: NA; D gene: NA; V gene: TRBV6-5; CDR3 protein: CATKGPGNSPLHF; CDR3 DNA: TGTGCCACCAAAGGGCCGGGGAATTCACCCCTCCACTTT
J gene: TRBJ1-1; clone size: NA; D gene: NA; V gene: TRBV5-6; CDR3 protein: CASTSRGENRVNTEAFF; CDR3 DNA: TGTGCCAGCACGAGTCGGGGGGAAAACAGGGTGAACACTGAAGCTTTCTTT
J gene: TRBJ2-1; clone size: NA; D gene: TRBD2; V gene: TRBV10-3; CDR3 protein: CAISEVAGGAYNEQFF; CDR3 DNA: TGTGCCATCAGTGAAGTGGCGGGGGGGGCCTACAATGAGCAGTTCTTC
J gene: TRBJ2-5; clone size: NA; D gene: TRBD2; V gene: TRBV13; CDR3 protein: CASSPRGGPYQKTQYF; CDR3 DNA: TGTGCCAGCAGCCCACGGGGGGGGCCATATCAAAAGACCCAGTACTTC
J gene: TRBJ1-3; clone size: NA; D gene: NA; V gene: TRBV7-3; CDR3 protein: CASSATGSSSGNTIYF; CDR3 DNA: TGTGCCAGCAGCGCCACCGGGTCGAGCTCTGGAAACACCATATATTTT
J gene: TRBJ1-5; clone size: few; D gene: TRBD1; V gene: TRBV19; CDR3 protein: CASRSTGGRNQPQHF; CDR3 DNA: TGTGCCAGTAGATCGACAGGGGGCAGGAATCAGCCCCAGCATTTT
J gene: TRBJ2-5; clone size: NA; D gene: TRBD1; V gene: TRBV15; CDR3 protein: CATSRDPGQQETQYF; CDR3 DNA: TGTGCCACCAGCAGAGACCCGGGACAGCAAGAGACCCAGTACTTC
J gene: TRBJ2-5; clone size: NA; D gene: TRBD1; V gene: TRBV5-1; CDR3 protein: CASSLAGQQETQYF; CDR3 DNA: TGCGCCAGCAGCTTGGCGGGACAGCAAGAGACCCAGTACTTC
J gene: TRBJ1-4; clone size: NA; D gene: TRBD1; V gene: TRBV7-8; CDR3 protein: CASSWTPDRATEKLFF; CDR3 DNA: TGTGCCAGCAGCTGGACCCCCGACAGGGCGACTGAAAAACTGTTTTTT
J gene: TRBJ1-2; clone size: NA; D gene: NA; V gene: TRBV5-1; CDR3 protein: CASSLVGSGVWGYTF; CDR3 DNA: TGTGCCAGCAGCTTGGTAGGGTCGGGAGTTTGGGGCTACACCTTC
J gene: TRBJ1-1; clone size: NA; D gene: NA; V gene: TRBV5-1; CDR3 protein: CASSSTPGNTEAFF; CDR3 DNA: TGCGCCAGCAGCTCCACCCCAGGGAACACTGAAGCTTTCTTT
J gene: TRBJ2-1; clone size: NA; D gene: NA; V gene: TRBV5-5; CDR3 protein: CASSLGPTSSTMPSEQFF; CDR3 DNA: TGTGCCAGCAGCTTGGGACCAACTAGTTCTACAATGCCCAGTGAGCAGTTCTTC
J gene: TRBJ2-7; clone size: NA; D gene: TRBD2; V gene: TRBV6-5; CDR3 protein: CASTPWGGKSEQYF; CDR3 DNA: TGTGCCAGCACTCCCTGGGGGGGGAAGAGCGAGCAGTACTTC
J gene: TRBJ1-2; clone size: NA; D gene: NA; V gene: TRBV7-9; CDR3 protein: CASSLLGGENYGYTF; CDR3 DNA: TGTGCCAGCAGCTTACTTGGCGGGGAGAACTATGGCTACACCTTC
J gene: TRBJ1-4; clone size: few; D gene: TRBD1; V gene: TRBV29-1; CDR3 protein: CSGATGGGEKLFF; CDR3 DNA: TGCAGCGGGGCGACAGGGGGCGGTGAAAAACTGTTTTTT
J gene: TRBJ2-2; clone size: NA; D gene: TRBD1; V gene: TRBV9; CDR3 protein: CASSAGDRNTGELFF; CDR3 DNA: TGTGCCAGCAGCGCCGGGGACAGAAACACCGGGGAGCTGTTTTTT
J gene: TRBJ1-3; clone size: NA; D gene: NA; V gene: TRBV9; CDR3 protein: CASSVGGTGNTIYF; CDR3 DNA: TGTGCCAGCAGCGTAGGAGGTACTGGAAACACCATATATTTT
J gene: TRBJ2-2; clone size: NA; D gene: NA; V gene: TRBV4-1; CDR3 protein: CASSQETSTGELFF; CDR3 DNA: TGTGCCAGCAGCCAAGAAACTTCAACCGGGGAGCTGTTTTTT
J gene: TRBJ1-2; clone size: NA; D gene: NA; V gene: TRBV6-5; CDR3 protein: CASSYDGQGLFYGYTF; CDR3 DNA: TGTGCCAGCAGTTACGATGGCCAGGGACTATTCTATGGCTACACCTTC
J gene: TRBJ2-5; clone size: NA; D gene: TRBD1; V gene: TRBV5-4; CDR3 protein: CASSVPQGRETQYF; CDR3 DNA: TGTGCCAGCAGCGTACCACAGGGGCGGGAGACCCAGTACTTC
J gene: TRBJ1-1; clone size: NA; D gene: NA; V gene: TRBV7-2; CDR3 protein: CASSFRGRNTEAFF; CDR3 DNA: TGTGCCAGCAGCTTCCGGGGAAGGAACACTGAAGCTTTCTTT
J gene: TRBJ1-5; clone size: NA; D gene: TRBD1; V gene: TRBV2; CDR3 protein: CASSRGGSGGSRYSNQPQHF; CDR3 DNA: TGTGCCAGCAGCCGAGGTGGGTCAGGGGGGAGTCGCTATAGCAATCAGCCCCAGCATTTT
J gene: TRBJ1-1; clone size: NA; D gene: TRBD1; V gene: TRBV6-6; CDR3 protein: CASSRPGQGVTEAFF; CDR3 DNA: TGTGCCAGCAGCCGACCAGGACAGGGGGTCACTGAAGCTTTCTTT
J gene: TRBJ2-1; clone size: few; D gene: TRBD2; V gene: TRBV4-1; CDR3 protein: CASSQDRGTRALVF; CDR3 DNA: TGCGCCAGCAGCCAAGATAGAGGGACTAGGGCCCTTGTCTTC
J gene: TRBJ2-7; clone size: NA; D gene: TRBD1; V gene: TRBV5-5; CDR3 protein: CASSFYGTAQSSYEQYF; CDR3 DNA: TGTGCCAGCAGCTTCTACGGGACAGCCCAGAGCTCCTACGAGCAGTACTTC
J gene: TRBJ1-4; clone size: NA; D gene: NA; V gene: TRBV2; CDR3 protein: CASSPWEAATNEKLFF; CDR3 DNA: TGTGCCAGCAGTCCCTGGGAGGCAGCAACTAATGAAAAACTGTTTTTT